The rows below give T cell receptor beta chains drawn from one sample of a study of radiotherapy plus CTLA-4 blockade in lung cancer. The method was immunoSEQ multiplex PCR; TCRdb's version includes in-frame clones alone and lacks a portion of them. Of 13,000 or so clones listed, about 81% are singletons. This specimen consisted of peripheral blood, obtained from a patient treated with radiotherapy plus ipilimumab. Source of these receptors: a human donor with non-small cell lung cancer that progressed on radiotherapy plus ipilimumab. Each CDR3 is given without its conserved first and last residue. Not every row has a clone size; where given, it reads once, few, many or a size class.

CDR3 protein: ASLGTGNEKLF
V gene: TRBV6-6
clone size: medium-sized

CDR3 protein: ASSSAGTGHRIGYT
V gene: TRBV5-5
clone size: -

CDR3 protein: ASSPGGKPNEKLF
V gene: TRBV18
clone size: -

CDR3 protein: ATDPGNTGELF
V gene: TRBV6-5
clone size: -

CDR3 protein: SGMGAGGVADTQY
V gene: TRBV29-1
clone size: once

CDR3 protein: ASSQYGTGESYEQY
V gene: TRBV4-3
clone size: -

CDR3 protein: ASSIRGGDTEAF
V gene: TRBV19
clone size: -

CDR3 protein: ASSPFGATADEQF
V gene: TRBV7-9
clone size: -

CDR3 protein: ASSFTDRGAEAF
V gene: TRBV7-2
clone size: -

CDR3 protein: ASSRGTGGAKYEQY
V gene: TRBV11-2
clone size: -

CDR3 protein: ASSPGQGLDSGANVLT
V gene: TRBV7-2
clone size: -

CDR3 protein: ASSLWASGGTAGELF
V gene: TRBV28
clone size: -

CDR3 protein: ASSYTLAGGPYEQY
V gene: TRBV6-5
clone size: -

CDR3 protein: ASRPHGGNTGELF
V gene: TRBV11-2
clone size: once

CDR3 protein: ASSPPGWFNSPLH
V gene: TRBV27
clone size: -

CDR3 protein: ASSQNPRLQGINTEAF
V gene: TRBV4-1
clone size: -

CDR3 protein: ASSEWALSPLH
V gene: TRBV10-1
clone size: few

CDR3 protein: ASSQGLAGTTYEQY
V gene: TRBV4-1
clone size: -

CDR3 protein: ASSLDRGYTIY
V gene: TRBV5-4
clone size: -

CDR3 protein: ASSFGREEKNYGYT
V gene: TRBV5-4
clone size: -

CDR3 protein: ASSLDLSGSPLH
V gene: TRBV28
clone size: -

CDR3 protein: ASSPGGATDTQY
V gene: TRBV5-4
clone size: -

CDR3 protein: ASSQDVRAGGYT
V gene: TRBV4-3
clone size: -

CDR3 protein: ASSPNQGFQPQH
V gene: TRBV6-1
clone size: once

CDR3 protein: ASSPTYGNSGNTIY
V gene: TRBV18
clone size: -

CDR3 protein: ASRPDTHNSPLH
V gene: TRBV27
clone size: -

CDR3 protein: ASSFSSGERQETQY
V gene: TRBV27
clone size: -

CDR3 protein: ASSLNWGDNPPTKYPWAF
V gene: TRBV7-3
clone size: -

CDR3 protein: ASGAGNSNTGELF
V gene: TRBV2
clone size: -

CDR3 protein: ASSSQVSKNQPQH
V gene: TRBV19
clone size: -

CDR3 protein: ASTYQGQSNQPQH
V gene: TRBV6-1
clone size: -

CDR3 protein: ASSIGQGGQPQH
V gene: TRBV19
clone size: -

CDR3 protein: ASSYSGHETQY
V gene: TRBV6-6
clone size: -

CDR3 protein: ASSTQGLEQY
V gene: TRBV18
clone size: -

CDR3 protein: ASSLDLGQGGDQPQH
V gene: TRBV11-1
clone size: -

CDR3 protein: ASSLDRPRVNQPQH
V gene: TRBV7-8
clone size: -

CDR3 protein: ASSTYTTDTQY
V gene: TRBV11-1
clone size: few

CDR3 protein: ASSSDRVANEKLF
V gene: TRBV6-5
clone size: once

CDR3 protein: ASSRYTDTQY
V gene: TRBV7-2
clone size: -

CDR3 protein: ASSVQPLNTEAF
V gene: TRBV9
clone size: -

CDR3 protein: ASSYRLVPTASADTQY
V gene: TRBV5-1
clone size: -

CDR3 protein: ASSRDRGPYEQY
V gene: TRBV5-1
clone size: -

CDR3 protein: ASSWGRANTGELF
V gene: TRBV7-2
clone size: -

CDR3 protein: ASSWGSEQY
V gene: TRBV27
clone size: once

CDR3 protein: ASSQSPAQSTEAF
V gene: TRBV4-1
clone size: few

CDR3 protein: ATYLYGYT
V gene: TRBV10-3
clone size: -

CDR3 protein: ASSPYSFSREAQY
V gene: TRBV7-3
clone size: -

CDR3 protein: ASSIQGGGTEAF
V gene: TRBV19
clone size: -

CDR3 protein: ASSADSGTVGSGNTIY
V gene: TRBV7-8
clone size: -

CDR3 protein: ASSLGAGGRETQY
V gene: TRBV11-2
clone size: -

CDR3 protein: ASSAGTWVDQPQH
V gene: TRBV9
clone size: -